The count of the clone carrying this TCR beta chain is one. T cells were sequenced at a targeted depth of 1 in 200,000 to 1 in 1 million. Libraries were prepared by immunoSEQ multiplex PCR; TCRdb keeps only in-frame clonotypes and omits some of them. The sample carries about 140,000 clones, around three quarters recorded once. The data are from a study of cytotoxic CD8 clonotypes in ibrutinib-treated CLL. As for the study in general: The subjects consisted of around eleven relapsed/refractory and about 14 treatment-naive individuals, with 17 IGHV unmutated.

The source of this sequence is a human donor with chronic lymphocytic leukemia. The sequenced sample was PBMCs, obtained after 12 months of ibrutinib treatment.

CDR3 protein: CASSLGLAGSRETQYF. The CDR3 DNA is TGTGCCAGCAGCTTAGGACTAGCGGGGTCGAGAGAGACCCAGTACTTC. J is TRBJ2-5 and V is TRBV7-7; 11 bases agree with TRBD2. From germline, CDR1 is SSHAT and CDR2 FNYEAQ (reference sequence). Unmatched junction bases numbered 5, after V lost 1 base and J lost 4 bases. This CDR3 spans 16 amino acids. Drawing the rest from reference TRBV7-7 and TRBJ2-5, the complete variable domain is GAGVSQSPRYKVTKRGQDVTLRCDPISSHATLYWYQQALGQGPEFLTYFNYEAQPDKSGLPSDRFSAERPEGSISTLTIQRTEQRDSAMYRCASSLGLAGSRETQYFGPGTRLLVL.